This T cell receptor beta chain was sequenced during a study of cytomegalovirus exposure and HLA in healthy donors. With 60 Vbeta and 13 Jbeta primers, the PCR was carried out. Sequencing used immunoSEQ multiplex PCR; TCRdb keeps in-frame clones, though not all of them. The sample has about 50,000 clones; around 85% are singletons. V shed 4 bases and J shed 2 bases, with 9 bases lying between them. CDR1 is SGHKS, CDR2 YYEKEE, per germline (reference sequence). The length of the CDR3 is 13 residues. The V and J genes are TRBV5-5 and TRBJ2-5; D ambiguous. The source of this sequence is a boy aged 5-17 years in good health and CMV-seropositive. Sequences were obtained from PBMCs. This CDR3 is CASSPGSQETQYF. CDR3 DNA: TGTGCCAGCAGCCCCGGTTCTCAAGAGACCCAGTACTTC.